This TCR beta chain was sequenced during a study of cytomegalovirus exposure and HLA in healthy donors. CDR1 is MNHEY and CDR2 is SMNVEV in the germline V gene (reference sequence). J gave up 4 bases and V 6 bases, and 6 bases lay outside the gene matches. The CDR3 spans 14 residues. Researchers ran the PCR with 60 Vbeta and 13 Jbeta primers. TCRdb keeps only in-frame clones here, not all; method: immunoSEQ multiplex PCR. Among roughly 120,000 clones listed, 65% to 80% were seen once. This clonotype originated in a human donor in good health. The chain is built from TRBV27 and TRBJ2-7; 10 bases line up with TRBD2. The source material was PBMCs. The CDR3: CASSKAGGRYEQYF. The CDR3 nucleotides are TGTGCCAGCAGCAAAGCGGGGGGGCGGTACGAGCAGTACTTC.